This TCR beta chain appears in the sequencing data of a study of OX40 agonist ivuxolimab in advanced cancers. About the study: Patients achieving partial responses numbered three: one hepatocellular carcinoma case and two cutaneous melanoma cases.

Generated by immunoSEQ multiplex PCR, the TCRdb table keeps only in-frame clones and is missing some. The sample has about 79,000 clones, approximately 85% seen once. Comment on this clone: Its target is not known.

V was trimmed by 4 bases and J by 3 bases, leaving 10 bases between them. The germline V gene has CDR1 MNHEY and CDR2 SVGAGI. This CDR3 contains 13 residues. Findings and limits, study-wide: Averaged across samples, CD8+ T cells carried more expanded clones than CD4+ did.

This sequence joins TRBV6-5 and TRBJ2-7; D is perhaps TRBD2 (7 bases). Specimen: CD4+ or CD8+ T cells sorted from blood, collected in a trial of the OX40 agonist ivuxolimab. This clonotype was obtained from an adult with an advanced solid tumor such as melanoma, head and neck, liver or kidney cancer. The CDR3 reads CASSWEGGYEQYF. The DNA for the CDR3 is TGTGCCAGCAGTTGGGAGGGGGGCTACGAGCAGTACTTC.